A single sample gave rise to the 30 T cell receptor beta chains below, sequenced in a study of CD8 T cells in ankylosing spondylitis. Each CDR3 protein gets one entry after TCRdb re-called the 5' RACE reads with MiXCR. The sample has around 150,000 distinct CDR3 sequences, about 42% seen once. Sequenced: synovial fluid, either unsorted or a sorted T cell fraction (not recorded which). These receptors came from a male donor with ankylosing spondylitis.

This chain joins TRBV29-1 and TRBJ2-1; 10 bases agree with TRBD2. Per germline, CDR1 SQVTM and CDR2 ANQGSEA. The CDR3 is 14 residues long. The trim removed 7 bases at V and 6 bases at J, leaving 9 bases unmatched. DNA for the CDR3: TGCAGCGCCGAGGGGGCTAGCGGGAGCAATGAGCAGTTCTTC. This codes for CSAEGASGSNEQFF.

This clonotype was counted a few times. The chain recombines TRBV6-4 with TRBJ2-3; maybe TRBD1 (5 bases). CDR1 MRHNA and CDR2 SNTAGT come from the germline V gene. This CDR3 contains 14 residues. Trimming cost V 0 bases and J 1 base, with 5 bases left between them. The CDR3 here is CASSDSTGTDTQYF. Written as DNA, the CDR3 is TGTGCCAGCAGTGACTCGACAGGCACAGATACGCAGTATTTT.

This clonotype was detected a few times. CDR3 nucleotides: TGCAGTGCTCGAGGCGAAGGGGCTTCGGATACTGAAGCTTTCTTT. Its protein product is CSARGEGASDTEAFF. V and J are TRBV20-1 and TRBJ1-1; possible D gene TRBD1, 5 bases. The germline gives CDR1 DFQATT, CDR2 SNEGSKA (reference sequence). CDR3 length equals 15 residues. The V gene lost 5 bases and the J gene lost 5 bases, with 21 bases spanning the gap.

The chain couples TRBV30 to TRBJ1-1; D gene unclear. CDR3 length: 13 residues. V dropped 0 bases and J dropped 7 bases, with 12 bases sitting between them. CDR1 is GTSNPN, CDR2 SVGIG, per germline (reference sequence). The CDR3 DNA sequence: TGTGCCTGGAGTGTACTATCCCTTAGTGAAGCTTTCTTT. Translation gives CAWSVLSLSEAFF.

This clonotype has more than one count but fewer than ten. The rearrangement uses TRBV15 and TRBJ2-7; 7 positions agree with TRBD1. The germline gives CDR1 LNHNV, CDR2 YYDKDF (reference sequence). CDR3 length: 16 amino acids. After removal of 0 bases from V and 3 bases from J, the junction contained 8 bases not matched to a gene. The CDR3 nucleotides are TGTGCCACCAGCAGAGATCCCGGGACAGAGGTCTACGAGCAGTACTTC. Encoded protein: CATSRDPGTEVYEQYF.

The chain couples TRBV15 to TRBJ2-3, with TRBD2 as a possible D gene (6 bases). The CDR3 has 15 residues. Germline CDR1 is LNHNV and CDR2 is YYDKDF (reference sequence). Between the trimmed V and J ends, which lost 3 bases and 2 bases, there was a span of 12 bases. CDR3: CATSRTRAFTDTQYF. The DNA for the CDR3 is TGTGCCACCAGCAGGACTAGGGCTTTCACAGATACGCAGTATTTT. Drawing the rest from reference TRBV15 and TRBJ2-3, the complete variable domain is DAMVIQNPRYQVTQFGKPVTLSCSQTLNHNVMYWYQQKSSQAPKLLFHYYDKDFNNEADTPDNFQSRRPNTSFCFLDIRSPGLGDTAMYLCATSRTRAFTDTQYFGPGTRLTVL.

The chain is built from TRBV25-1 and TRBJ2-5, with a possible D match to TRBD2 (7 bases). CDR1 and CDR2 from the germline V gene are MGHDK and SYGVNS. The CDR3 is made up of 16 amino acids. The V and J ends lost 3 bases and 5 bases respectively, with 19 bases between them. CDR3 DNA: TGTGCCAGCAGTGATTTGGCGGGGGCGCCGCGGGAGACCCAGTACTTC. It codes for CASSDLAGAPRETQYF.

The V and J genes are TRBV6-1 and TRBJ2-5, with TRBD1 matching 7 bases. The ends lost 6 bases at V and 5 bases at J; junction bases unmatched: 12. The CDR3 contains 15 residues. Looked up from germline, CDR1 is MNHNS and CDR2 is SASEGT. The DNA for the CDR3 is TGTGCCAGCAGCCTCTCACCCGGGACAGCGGAGACCCAGTACTTC. Its translation: CASSLSPGTAETQYF.

The V gene is TRBV11-2, the J gene TRBJ2-5, with D tentatively TRBD2 (6 bases). The CDR3 spans 17 residues. CDR1 and CDR2 from the germline V gene are SGHAT and FQNNGV. Deletions cut 1 base from V and 1 base from J, with 16 bases between. In nucleotides, the CDR3 is TGTGCCAGCAGCTTAGGGTACACTAGCTTGGCCCAAGAGACCCAGTACTTC. This translates into CASSLGYTSLAQETQYF.

This chain joins TRBV5-1 and TRBJ2-1; D is perhaps TRBD1 or TRBD2 (5 bases each). V was cut by 4 bases and J by 0 bases, with 11 bases left in between. The CDR3 runs to 15 residues. The germline V gene has CDR1 SGHRS and CDR2 YFSETQ. CDR3 coding DNA: TGCGCCAGCAGCGGGACGGGAAGCTCCTACAATGAGCAGTTCTTC. It is translated as CASSGTGSSYNEQFF. Combining the CDR3 with reference TRBV5-1 and TRBJ2-1 gives the whole variable domain KAGVTQTPRYLIKTRGQQVTLSCSPISGHRSVSWYQQTPGQGLQFLFEYFSETQRNKGNFPGRFSGRQFSNSRSEMNVSTLELGDSALYLCASSGTGSSYNEQFFGPGTRLTVL.

V and J are TRBV6-5 and TRBJ2-2, with unresolved D. Germline V CDR1 and CDR2: MNHEY, SVGAGI. Between the trimmed V and J ends, which lost 2 bases and 0 bases, there was a span of 13 bases. The CDR3 runs 17 residues. CDR3 in DNA: TGTGCCAGCAGTTACCGTCAGCTGGCCGCGAACACCGGGGAGCTGTTTTTT. Translated, it gives CASSYRQLAANTGELFF.

This chain connects TRBV4-2 to TRBJ2-1; no clear D gene. CDR3 length: 14 residues. Trimming left V 0 bases short and J 4 bases short, with 7 bases between. Germline values: CDR1 LGHNA, CDR2 YNFKEQ. The DNA for the CDR3 is TGTGCCAGCAGCCAAGATGCGGCATACAATGAGCAGTTCTTC. This codes for CASSQDAAYNEQFF.

The chain joins TRBV28 to TRBJ2-7; 7 bases are shared with TRBD1. The germline gives CDR1 MDHEN, CDR2 SYDVKM. This CDR3 has 15 amino acids. J gave up 3 bases and V 2 bases, and 7 bases lay outside the gene matches. The CDR3 reads CASSLAGQAFYEQYF. The DNA of the CDR3 is TGTGCCAGCAGTTTAGCCGGACAGGCGTTCTACGAGCAGTACTTC.

The chain recombines TRBV28 with TRBJ2-3; perhaps TRBD1 as D (6 bases). The CDR3 extends over 18 amino acids. Trimming shortened V by 0 bases and J by 0 bases, and 16 bases separated the two germline ends. The germline V gene encodes CDR1 MDHEN and CDR2 SYDVKM. The CDR3 DNA follows: TGTGCCAGCAGTTTATGGCCGGAAGGGGACACGAGCACAGATACGCAGTATTTT. Protein product: CASSLWPEGDTSTDTQYF.

The chain has TRBV4-3 and TRBJ2-1; D not certain. Germline CDR1 is LGHNA and CDR2 is YSLEER. Between the trimmed V and J ends, which lost 1 base and 0 bases, there was a span of 7 bases. This CDR3 contains 15 residues. In DNA form, the CDR3 reads TGCGCCAGCAGCCAAGCGTGGCTCTCCTACAATGAGCAGTTCTTC. This encodes CASSQAWLSYNEQFF.

This clonotype was recorded a few times. The chain joins TRBV20-1 to TRBJ1-1; no clear D gene. V lost 6 bases, J lost 3 bases, and 11 bases lay in between. The germline V gene encodes CDR1 DFQATT and CDR2 SNEGSKA (reference sequence). There are 12 residues in the CDR3. The CDR3 DNA reads TGCAGTGCGCTCCGACTTTACACTGAAGCTTTCTTT. This codes for CSALRLYTEAFF.

V and J are TRBV28 and TRBJ2-1; D is perhaps TRBD2 (5 bases). The CDR3 extends over 16 amino acids. Germline V CDR1 and CDR2: MDHEN, SYDVKM. Trimming took 2 bases from V and 0 from J, leaving 11 bases between them. The CDR3 DNA reads TGTGCCAGCAGTTTAGATGCAGCGGCCTCCTACAATGAGCAGTTCTTC. Encoded protein: CASSLDAAASYNEQFF.

This chain uses TRBV11-1 with TRBJ1-4; tentative D call: TRBD1 (5 bases). Trimming stripped 2 bases from V and 7 bases from J, with 23 bases between. The CDR3 length is 18 residues. The germline gives CDR1 SGHAT, CDR2 FQDESV (reference sequence). CDR3 loop: CASSLPPISGGMGEKLFF. In nucleotides, the CDR3 is TGTGCCAGCAGCTTACCCCCAATTAGTGGGGGTATGGGTGAAAAACTGTTTTTT.

This clonotype occurred a few times. This chain connects TRBV20-1 to TRBJ2-1; D is unclear. The CDR3 is made up of 10 amino acids. Germline values: CDR1 DFQATT, CDR2 SNEGSKA (reference sequence). The V end was cut by 1 base, the J end by 8 bases, with 3 bases between. The CDR3 bases are TGCAGTGCTAGAGTGGATGAGCAGTTCTTC. Amino acid sequence: CSARVDEQFF.

The gene calls are TRBV2 and TRBJ1-1, with D hard to call. V lost 9 bases, J lost 5 bases, and 19 bases lay in between. CDR1 is SNHLY and CDR2 is FYNNEI in the germline V gene. There are 14 residues in the CDR3. The CDR3 spells CASNGPYAPTEAFF. Written as DNA, the CDR3 is TGTGCCAGTAACGGGCCGTATGCCCCGACTGAAGCTTTCTTT. The full variable domain, with the rest looked up from reference TRBV2 and TRBJ1-1, is EPEVTQTPSHQVTQMGQEVILRCVPISNHLYFYWYRQILGQKVEFLVSFYNNEISEKSEIFDDQFSVERPDGSNFTLKIRSTKLEDSAMYFCASNGPYAPTEAFFGQGTRLTVV.

The genes are TRBV10-3 and TRBJ2-1; 12 bases map to TRBD2. CDR1 and CDR2 from the germline V gene are ENHRY and SYGVKD. The CDR3 has 19 residues. V was pared by 4 bases and J by 7 bases, with 17 bases of the junction left unmatched. For the CDR3, the DNA is TGTGCCATCAGTGCCTCGGCTAGCGGGAGGGCCGGAGTCTTAAATGAGCAGTTCTTC. Translating it yields CAISASASGRAGVLNEQFF.

This clonotype was observed many times. The rearrangement joins TRBV4-3 to TRBJ1-3; TRBD1 aligns across 8 bases. V lost 0 bases, J lost 7 bases, and 5 bases stayed unmatched. Looked up from germline, CDR1 is LGHNA and CDR2 is YSLEER. The CDR3 runs to 15 residues. CDR3 protein: CASSQDRGLGNTIYF. CDR3 sequence (DNA): TGCGCCAGCAGCCAAGACAGGGGGCTTGGGAACACCATATATTTT.

CDR3 in DNA: TGTGCCAGCTTGGGGGGCTTGCCCCAGCATTTT. It encodes CASLGGLPQHF. The V call is TRBV5-6, the J call TRBJ1-5, with D tentatively TRBD1 (6 bases). V was cut by 7 bases and J by 9 bases, with 11 bases left in between. The germline gives CDR1 SGHDT, CDR2 YYEEEE. The CDR3 contains 11 residues.

This chain links TRBV15 with TRBJ1-1, with a tentative D call TRBD1 (6 bases). The CDR3 totals 15 residues. Trimming cost V 1 base and J 6 bases, with 15 bases left between them. The germline CDR1 and CDR2 sequences are LNHNV and YYDKDF (reference sequence). CDR3 nucleotides: TGTGCCACCAGCAGAGGGGCAGGGGTCAGTTCTGAAGCTTTCTTT. This translates into CATSRGAGVSSEAFF. The variable domain in full, with the rest retrieved from reference TRBV15 and TRBJ1-1, is DAMVIQNPRYQVTQFGKPVTLSCSQTLNHNVMYWYQQKSSQAPKLLFHYYDKDFNNEADTPDNFQSRRPNTSFCFLDIRSPGLGDTAMYLCATSRGAGVSSEAFFGQGTRLTVV.

V is TRBV18 and J is TRBJ2-1, with 16 bases lining up with TRBD2. CDR3 length: 17 residues. V dropped 1 base and J dropped 6; count of bases not matched to a gene: 3. Per germline, CDR1 KGHSH and CDR2 LQKENI. Written as DNA, the CDR3 is TGTGCCAGCTCACCACTGGGACTAGCGGGAGGGTTCAATGAGCAGTTCTTC. This gives the protein CASSPLGLAGGFNEQFF. Using reference TRBV18 and TRBJ2-1 for the parts outside the CDR3, the full variable domain is NAGVMQNPRHLVRRRGQEARLRCSPMKGHSHVYWYRQLPEEGLKFMVYLQKENIIDESGMPKERFSAEFPKEGPSILRIQQVVRGDSAAYFCASSPLGLAGGFNEQFFGPGTRLTVL.

The chain uses TRBV28 and TRBJ2-1, with 9 bases identical to TRBD2. The V segment lost 8 bases and the J segment 4 bases; nucleotides outside the gene matches: 6. The CDR3 covers 14 residues. CDR1 is MDHEN and CDR2 is SYDVKM in the germline V gene. CDR3 DNA sequence: TGTGCCAGCTCTACTAGCGGGCCGTACAATGAGCAGTTCTTC. It encodes CASSTSGPYNEQFF.

The V and J genes are TRBV4-2 and TRBJ2-1, with 14 bases matching TRBD2. The CDR3 loop spans 17 amino acids. The ends lost 4 bases at V and 13 bases at J; junction bases unmatched: 15. CDR1 LGHNA and CDR2 YNFKEQ come from the germline V gene. The CDR3 reads CASSPFQTSGGAVGQFF. Here the CDR3 DNA reads TGTGCCAGCAGCCCTTTTCAGACTAGCGGGGGGGCTGTAGGTCAGTTCTTC.

The V and J genes are TRBV11-2 and TRBJ2-1; D might be TRBD1 or TRBD2, each matching 5 bases. This CDR3 has 13 residues. The V gene lost 0 bases and the J gene lost 10 bases, with 10 bases spanning the gap. The germline gives CDR1 SGHAT, CDR2 FQNNGV. CDR3 sequence (DNA): TGTGCCAGCAGCTTAGATGGGGGAAGGGAGCAGTTCTTC. As protein: CASSLDGGREQFF. Full variable domain (rest looked up from reference TRBV11-2 and TRBJ2-1): EAGVAQSPRYKIIEKRQSVAFWCNPISGHATLYWYQQILGQGPKLLIQFQNNGVVDDSQLPKDRFSAERLKGVDSTLKIQPAKLEDSAVYLCASSLDGGREQFFGPGTRLTVL.

The chain couples TRBV28 to TRBJ1-5, with unresolved D. Germline CDR1 is MDHEN and CDR2 is SYDVKM. CDR3 length: 15 residues. Trimming stripped 4 bases from V and 0 bases from J, with 10 bases between. The CDR3 DNA is TGTGCCAGCAGTTACCTTTGGGATAGCAATCAGCCCCAGCATTTT. Translation gives CASSYLWDSNQPQHF.

In its sample, this clonotype was seen many times. The chain has TRBV5-5 and TRBJ2-7; TRBD1 agrees at 9 bases. The germline V gene has CDR1 SGHKS and CDR2 YYEKEE (reference sequence). The CDR3 extends over 15 amino acids. J was trimmed by 3 bases and V by 4 bases; bases with no gene match: 8. The chain's CDR3 is CASSPKDRGSYEQYF. CDR3 nucleotide sequence: TGTGCCAGCAGCCCGAAGGACAGGGGCAGCTACGAGCAGTACTTC.